Shown below are 25 T cell receptor beta chains from a single sample sequenced in a study of CD8 T cells in Susac syndrome. A quantity of about 0.5 to 1 ug RNA underwent reverse transcription using random hexamers. TCRdb itself ran the immunoSEQ multiplex PCR reads through MiXCR, one entry per CDR3 protein. The data show some 58,000 distinct CDR3 sequences, more than 85% seen once. Sequenced input: CD8+ T cells from PBMCs. Every receptor here comes from a human donor with Susac syndrome.

The CDR3 DNA follows: TGTGCCAGCAGCGCGGGGGGACTAGCGGATGAGACCCAGTACTTC. Translation gives CASSAGGLADETQYF. The chain couples TRBV9 to TRBJ2-5; 11 bases line up with TRBD2. This CDR3 is built from 15 residues. Germline V gene data show CDR1 as SGDLS and CDR2 as YYNGEE. The ends lost 3 bases at V and 5 bases at J; junction bases unmatched: 6.

The V and J genes are TRBV20-1 and TRBJ1-6; perhaps TRBD1 as D (5 bases). Trimming removed 6 bases at V and 9 bases at J, with 24 bases between. CDR3 length equals 16 residues. Germline V CDR1 and CDR2: DFQATT, SNEGSKA (reference sequence). This CDR3 reads CSALGRGSPLGSPLHF. CDR3 bases: TGCAGTGCCCTGGGTAGGGGTAGCCCTTTGGGTTCACCCCTCCACTTT.

V gene TRBV6-1 combines with J gene TRBJ1-5, with D perhaps matching TRBD1 (5 bases). The CDR3 covers 16 residues. Germline V lookup: CDR1 MNHNS, CDR2 SASEGT. Trimming took 5 bases from V and 0 from J, leaving 14 bases between them. The CDR3 is CASSRRTGSSNQPQHF. CDR3 sequence (DNA): TGTGCCAGCAGTCGAAGAACAGGTTCTAGCAATCAGCCCCAGCATTTT.

The V and J genes are TRBV6-5 and TRBJ1-2; D is unresolved. The CDR3 has 13 residues. Germline CDR1 is MNHEY and CDR2 is SVGAGI. Trimming removed 0 bases at V and 4 bases at J, with 6 bases between. The CDR3 loop is CASSYSDPYGYTF. The DNA of the CDR3 is TGTGCCAGCAGTTACTCGGACCCCTATGGCTACACCTTC.

In its sample, this clonotype was seen a few times. The rearrangement links TRBV30 to TRBJ2-7; the D is unclear. Trimming removed 2 bases at V and 0 bases at J, with 11 bases between. This CDR3 region has 14 residues. CDR1 and CDR2 (germline): GTSNPN, SVGIG (reference sequence). The CDR3 DNA reads as TGTGCCTGGAGTAGAGACACACACTCCTACGAGCAGTACTTC. Translating it yields CAWSRDTHSYEQYF.

The J gene is TRBJ1-1, the V gene TRBV12-3 or TRBV12-4; D is undetermined. This CDR3 contains 13 residues. V was trimmed by 8 bases and J by 8 bases, leaving 18 bases between them. CDR3 coding DNA: TGTGCCAGCCAACCCGCCCGACGTTTAGAAGCTTTCTTT. This encodes CASQPARRLEAFF.

The chain combines TRBV15 with TRBJ1-1; D remains ambiguous. Germline V gene sequence: CDR1 LNHNV, CDR2 YYDKDF (reference sequence). The CDR3 loop spans 13 amino acids. With 5 bases removed from V and 2 bases from J, the gap between germline ends came to 9 bases. The CDR3 region is CATSVGRNTEAFF. The CDR3 region has the DNA TGTGCCACCAGCGTTGGCAGAAACACTGAAGCTTTCTTT.

V is TRBV9 and J is TRBJ2-1, with D uncertain. V was clipped by 1 base and J by 5 bases, with 4 bases between them. Germline assignment: CDR1 SGDLS and CDR2 YYNGEE. The CDR3 extends over 12 amino acids. CDR3: CASSVQNNEQFF. The CDR3 coding sequence is TGTGCCAGCAGCGTACAGAACAATGAGCAGTTCTTC.

In DNA, the CDR3 is TGTGCCACCAGTCCCCCCGGGGAGCTGTTTTTT. Translation gives CATSPPGELFF. J is TRBJ2-2 and V is TRBV15; D is uncertain. Trimming left V 6 bases short and J 6 bases short, with 5 bases between. The length of the CDR3 is 11 residues. The germline V gene encodes CDR1 LNHNV and CDR2 YYDKDF (reference sequence).

V gene TRBV4-3 combines with J gene TRBJ2-1, with D possibly being TRBD2 (5 bases). The CDR3 runs 17 residues. Trimming removed 0 bases at V and 9 bases at J, with 21 bases between. CDR1 is LGHNA and CDR2 is YSLEER in the germline V gene. The CDR3 reads CASSQDTESGYKGEQFF. The CDR3 DNA is TGCGCCAGCAGCCAAGATACGGAAAGCGGTTACAAGGGTGAGCAGTTCTTC.

This sequence joins TRBV12-3 or TRBV12-4 and TRBJ2-1; the D is unclear. V was clipped by 1 base and J by 11 bases, with 9 bases between them. This CDR3 contains 12 residues. The CDR3 DNA reads TGTGCCAGCAGTTTAGAACAAAGCAAGCAGTTCTTC. It codes for CASSLEQSKQFF.

V and J are TRBV4-1 and TRBJ2-7; 7 bases line up with TRBD2. Germline CDR1 MGHRA, CDR2 YSYEKL. Trimming took 4 bases from V and 0 from J; bases not matched to a gene: 6. This CDR3 region has 15 residues. The CDR3 is CASSPERGHSYEQYF. The CDR3 DNA is TGCGCCAGCAGCCCCGAGCGGGGTCACTCCTACGAGCAGTACTTC.

The rearrangement uses TRBV7-2 and TRBJ1-2; possible D gene TRBD1, 6 bases. Germline assignment: CDR1 SGHTA and CDR2 FQGNSA. The CDR3 has 15 amino acids. V gave up 5 bases and J gave up 6 bases, with 19 bases separating them. The CDR3 nucleotides read TGTGCCAGCAGCCTATCTCCAGGGGCGGTTAATGGCTACACCTTC. Its protein is CASSLSPGAVNGYTF.

V and J are TRBV7-9 and TRBJ2-3, with TRBD1 identical over 8 bases. This CDR3 has 13 amino acids. CDR1 is SEHNR and CDR2 is FQNEAQ in the germline V gene (reference sequence). J lost 10 bases, V lost 1 base, and 4 bases had no gene match. The CDR3 reads CASSLGQGFPQYF. In nucleotides, the CDR3 is TGTGCCAGCAGCTTAGGACAGGGGTTCCCGCAGTATTTT.

V and J are TRBV29-1 and TRBJ1-1; D is unresolved. V gave up 6 bases and J gave up 10 bases, with 12 bases separating them. Germline loops: CDR1 SQVTM, CDR2 ANQGSEA. CDR3 length: 10 amino acids. Written as DNA, the CDR3 is TGCAGCGTCGATCCACCGGGAGCTTTCTTT. It encodes CSVDPPGAFF.

The chain couples TRBV15 to TRBJ2-2; tentative D call: TRBD2 (7 bases). This CDR3 is 17 amino acids long. CDR1 LNHNV and CDR2 YYDKDF come from the germline V gene (reference sequence). V gave up 0 bases and J gave up 0 bases, with 11 bases separating them. CDR3 residues: CATSRDWEGANTGELFF. CDR3 in DNA: TGTGCCACCAGCAGAGATTGGGAGGGGGCGAACACCGGGGAGCTGTTTTTT.

The count of this clonotype is one. This chain links TRBV4-2 with TRBJ1-1; no definite D call. The CDR3 totals 15 residues. Germline V gene data show CDR1 as LGHNA and CDR2 as YNFKEQ. The V end was cut by 0 bases, the J end by 7 bases, with 15 bases between. The CDR3 here is CASSQDLGALGEAFF. CDR3 sequence (DNA): TGTGCCAGCAGCCAAGATCTTGGCGCCTTGGGTGAAGCTTTCTTT.

The CDR3 protein is CSVETANTYEQYF. The CDR3 coding sequence is TGCAGCGTTGAGACAGCAAACACCTACGAGCAGTACTTC. The chain combines TRBV29-1 with TRBJ2-7, with D maybe TRBD1 (5 bases). Germline CDR1 reads SQVTM; CDR2 reads ANQGSEA. Trimming cost V 3 bases and J 2 bases, with 11 bases left between them. This CDR3 contains 13 residues.

This chain connects TRBV15 to TRBJ1-2, with D tentatively TRBD1 (5 bases). Germline CDR1 and CDR2: LNHNV and YYDKDF (reference sequence). V was shortened by 5 bases and J by 8 bases, with 18 bases between the two germline ends. The CDR3 loop spans 14 amino acids. In DNA form, the CDR3 reads TGTGCCACCAGCTTTGTGAATAGACGGGGCGGCTACACCTTC. The encoded protein is CATSFVNRRGGYTF.

The chain employs TRBV6-6 and TRBJ2-5; D call uncertain. The germline gives CDR1 MNHNY, CDR2 SVGAGI (reference sequence). V was cut by 0 bases and J by 1 base, with 0 bases left in between. CDR3 length equals 12 residues. CDR3 DNA: TGTGCCAGCAGTTACTCCCAAGAGACCCAGTACTTC. Translated: CASSYSQETQYF.

This sequence joins TRBV7-3 and TRBJ2-7; D is uncertain. V shed 6 bases and J shed 6 bases, with 6 bases lying between them. This CDR3 comprises 10 residues. Germline-derived CDR1 and CDR2 are SGHTA and FQGTGA. For the CDR3, the DNA is TGTGCCAGCAGAGAGCTCGAGCAGTACTTC. Protein product: CASRELEQYF.

The chain is built from TRBV7-9 and TRBJ1-2, with 9 nucleotides matching TRBD1. The junction had 13 bases not matched to a gene; V was cut back by 7 bases and J by 7 bases. The CDR3 sequence is 15 residues long. CDR1 is SEHNR and CDR2 is FQNEAQ in the germline V gene (reference sequence). CDR3 residues: CASNSRTGDRRGYTF. The CDR3 coding sequence is TGTGCCAGCAACTCCCGGACAGGGGACAGACGTGGCTACACCTTC.

The chain couples TRBV12-3 or TRBV12-4 to TRBJ2-7, with 7 bases lining up with TRBD1. J lost 2 bases, V lost 6 bases, and 1 base had no gene match. The CDR3 length is 12 residues. Written as DNA, the CDR3 is TGTGCCAGCAGCCAGGGGGCCTACGAGCAGTACTTC. Its translation is CASSQGAYEQYF.

This chain uses TRBV5-6 with TRBJ1-1; D not certain. Per the germline V gene, CDR1 is SGHDT and CDR2 is YYEEEE. The CDR3 is made up of 13 amino acids. Trimming shortened V by 6 bases and J by 3 bases, and 12 bases separated the two germline ends. The CDR3 sequence: CASTLNPDTEAFF. CDR3 in DNA: TGTGCCAGCACCCTCAACCCCGACACTGAAGCTTTCTTT.

This chain connects TRBV15 to TRBJ2-2; D remains unclear. This CDR3 spans 14 amino acids. The V and J ends lost 7 bases and 3 bases respectively, with 12 bases between them. Germline loops: CDR1 LNHNV, CDR2 YYDKDF (reference sequence). CDR3 sequence reads: CATTPWADTGELFF. The CDR3 coding sequence is TGTGCCACCACCCCGTGGGCAGACACCGGGGAGCTGTTTTTT.